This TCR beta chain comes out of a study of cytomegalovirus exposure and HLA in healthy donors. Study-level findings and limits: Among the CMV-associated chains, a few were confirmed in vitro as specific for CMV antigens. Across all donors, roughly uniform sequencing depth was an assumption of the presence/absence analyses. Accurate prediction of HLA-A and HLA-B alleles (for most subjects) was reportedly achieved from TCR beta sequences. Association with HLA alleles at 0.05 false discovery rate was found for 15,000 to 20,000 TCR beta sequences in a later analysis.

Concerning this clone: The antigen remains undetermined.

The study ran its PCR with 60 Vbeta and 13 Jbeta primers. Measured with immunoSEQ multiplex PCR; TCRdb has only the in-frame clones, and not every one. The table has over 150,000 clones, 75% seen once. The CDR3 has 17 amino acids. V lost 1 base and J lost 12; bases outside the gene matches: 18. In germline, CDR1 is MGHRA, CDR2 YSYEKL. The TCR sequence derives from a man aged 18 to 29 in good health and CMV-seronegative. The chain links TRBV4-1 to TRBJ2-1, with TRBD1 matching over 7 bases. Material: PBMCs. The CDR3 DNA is TGCGCCAGCAGCCAAGGATTGCATGCAGAGGTGGCAGGGGGGCAGTTCTTC. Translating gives CASSQGLHAEVAGGQFF.